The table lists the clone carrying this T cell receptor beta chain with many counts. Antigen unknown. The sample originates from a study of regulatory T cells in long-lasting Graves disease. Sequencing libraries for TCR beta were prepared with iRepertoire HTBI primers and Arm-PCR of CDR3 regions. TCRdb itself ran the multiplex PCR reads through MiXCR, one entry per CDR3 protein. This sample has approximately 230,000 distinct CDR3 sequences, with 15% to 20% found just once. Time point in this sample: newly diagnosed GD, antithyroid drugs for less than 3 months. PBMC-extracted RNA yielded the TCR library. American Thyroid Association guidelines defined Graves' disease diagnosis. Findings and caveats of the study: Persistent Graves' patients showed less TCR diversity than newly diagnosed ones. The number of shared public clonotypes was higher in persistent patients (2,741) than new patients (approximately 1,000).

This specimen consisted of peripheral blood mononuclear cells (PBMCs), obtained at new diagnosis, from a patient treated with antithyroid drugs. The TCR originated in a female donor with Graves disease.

As DNA, the CDR3 is TGTGCCAGTAGTCGGTTCCAGGGTGGCACCGGGGAGCTGTTTTTT. Its translation: CASSRFQGGTGELFF. V gene TRBV19 combines with J gene TRBJ2-2, with a weak D call TRBD1 (5 bases). This CDR3 contains 15 residues. With 5 bases removed from V and 4 bases from J, the gap between germline ends came to 14 bases. Germline V gene lookup returns CDR1 LNHDA and CDR2 SQIVND (reference sequence).